This T cell receptor beta chain was captured by sequencing in a study of shared clonotypes between healthy human individuals. Clones were sequenced by immunoSEQ multiplex PCR, and TCRdb holds only the in-frame ones, with some missing. This table has 2 million or so clones, 85% to 95% appearing once. This TCR was recovered from a man younger than 30 in good health. Sequencing input: naive CD4+ T cells sorted from blood. The subset was: CD45RA+ positively selected.

The chain's CDR3 is CAIKAPGDTEAFF. The CDR3 coding sequence is TGTGCCATCAAGGCACCAGGGGATACTGAAGCTTTCTTT. The genes are TRBV10-3 and TRBJ1-1, with D maybe TRBD1 (6 bases). CDR1 and CDR2 (germline): ENHRY, SYGVKD. This CDR3 comprises 13 residues. V lost 7 bases to trimming and J lost 5 bases, with 14 bases between them.